Included here is one T cell receptor beta chain sequence, with context. Its antigen remains unknown. This entry is derived from a study of cytomegalovirus exposure and HLA in healthy donors. General study findings and limits: When analyzed later, the rates of TCR association showed variation by HLA locus, with DRB1 the most and HLA-C the fewest. The study flagged about 150 TCR beta chains as cytomegalovirus-associated. Using the classifier, cytomegalovirus status was reportedly diagnosed with high specificity and sensitivity.

The PCR had 60 Vbeta and 13 Jbeta primers. Produced via immunoSEQ multiplex PCR; TCRdb's table is partial and in-frame only. The sample contains approximately 160,000 clones, 80% of which appear only once. This TCR came from a woman aged 45 to 65 in good health and CMV-seropositive. The sample comprised PBMCs.

CDR3 sequence (DNA): TGTGCCAGCAGTCCGCGCATGAACACTGAAGCTTTCTTT. Amino acid sequence: CASSPRMNTEAFF. The chain has TRBV6-5 and TRBJ1-1; D is undetermined. There are 13 residues in the CDR3. The germline gives CDR1 MNHEY, CDR2 SVGAGI. The ends were cut back, 5 bases at V and 0 bases at J, with 7 bases in the middle.